The clone carrying this T cell receptor (beta chain) was counted only a few times. The antigen is not known. TCRdb analysed the reads with MiXCR anew, one entry per CDR3 protein. This sample carries around 490,000 distinct CDR3 sequences, 26% of them seen once, and the ten largest clones take less than 15%. This entry comes from a study of T cell repertoires in cytomegalovirus infection. Study information: Both CMV infection and a matching HLA type were indicated by public TCR beta signatures.

Study-wide findings and caveats: Accumulated public TCR beta family frequency recognized individuals carrying CMV together with the relevant HLA. HLA-C-restricted CMV clonotypes gave the most frequent clonotype in two of eight donors.

This CDR3 contains 13 residues. V gave up 2 bases and J gave up 7 bases; unmatched junction bases: 3. Germline V CDR1 and CDR2: ENHRY, SYGVKD. This receptor was identified in a human donor in good health (CMV status not recorded). Some clones in this sample may be carry-over from other donors' samples. The chain links TRBV10-3 to TRBJ1-2, with 8 bases aligning to TRBD1. The sample consisted of PBMCs. The CDR3 DNA reads TGTGCCATCAGTGAGAAGGACAGGGCTGGCTACACCTTC. As protein: CAISEKDRAGYTF.